This entry lists 20 T cell receptor beta chains sequenced from one sample in a study of cytomegalovirus exposure and HLA in healthy donors. The primer mix had 60 Vbeta and 13 Jbeta primers. Clones were sequenced by immunoSEQ multiplex PCR, and TCRdb holds only the in-frame ones, with some missing. The sample holds 150,000 or so clones, roughly 85% seen once. Sequenced sample: PBMCs. The receptors were sampled from a male donor in good health and CMV-seronegative.

J is TRBJ2-5 and V is TRBV28; unclear D gene. The last part of the DNA fits TRBJ2-7 better; the J call may be wrong. CDR1 and CDR2 (germline): MDHEN, SYDVKM. The CDR3 spans 14 residues. The CDR3 sequence: CASTLRLDALEQYF. Here the CDR3 DNA reads TGTGCCAGCACGCTCCGACTCGACGCCCTCGAGCAGTACTTC.

The chain combines TRBV19 with TRBJ1-5; possible D gene TRBD1, 6 bases. The CDR3 is 15 residues long. Germline-derived CDR1 and CDR2 are LNHDA and SQIVND (reference sequence). Trimming shortened V by 6 bases and J by 0 bases, and 12 bases separated the two germline ends. As DNA, the CDR3 is TGTGCCAGTAGCCAAGGGGGACATAGCAATCAGCCCCAGCATTTT. This codes for CASSQGGHSNQPQHF.

This clone has more than one count but fewer than ten. The genes are TRBV5-1 and TRBJ2-7; TRBD2 is a possible D gene (7 bases). With 6 bases removed from V and 1 base from J, the gap between germline ends came to 17 bases. Per the germline V gene, CDR1 is SGHRS and CDR2 is YFSETQ. This CDR3 region has 15 residues. CDR3 in DNA: TGCGCCAGCAAGGCCGTGGGAGGGGGGTCCTACGAGCAGTACTTC. Amino acids: CASKAVGGGSYEQYF.

V is TRBV9 and J is TRBJ1-2, with D unclear. This CDR3 region has 16 residues. The germline V gene has CDR1 SGDLS and CDR2 YYNGEE. Trimming shortened V by 2 bases and J by 2 bases, and 16 bases separated the two germline ends. The CDR3 is CASSVAALGGNYGYTF. The CDR3 coding sequence is TGTGCCAGCAGCGTTGCAGCGTTAGGAGGGAACTATGGCTACACCTTC.

The rearrangement uses TRBV5-1 and TRBJ2-7; the D gene is possibly TRBD2 (7 bases). Trimming cost V 4 bases and J 4 bases, with 15 bases left between them. The germline gives CDR1 SGHRS, CDR2 YFSETQ. CDR3 size: 14 residues. The CDR3, as DNA: TGCGCCAGCAGCCCGATGGGGGGGGCTTACGAGCAGTACTTC. Amino acid sequence: CASSPMGGAYEQYF.

The chain employs TRBV19 and TRBJ2-3; TRBD1 aligns across 9 bases. J lost 5 bases, V lost 4 bases, and 4 bases had no gene match. The CDR3 sequence is 14 residues long. CDR1 and CDR2 (germline): LNHDA, SQIVND (reference sequence). The CDR3 DNA reads as TGTGCCAGTAGTACAAGACAGGGGGGAGATACGCAGTATTTT. The encoded protein is CASSTRQGGDTQYF.

This chain joins TRBV19 and TRBJ2-2, with a weak D call TRBD2 (5 bases). CDR1 and CDR2 (germline): LNHDA, SQIVND (reference sequence). The V and J ends lost 2 bases and 4 bases respectively, with 8 bases between them. The CDR3 is 14 amino acids. The CDR3 bases are TGTGCCAGTAGTATAACGGGATCCACCGGGGAGCTGTTTTTT. This gives the protein CASSITGSTGELFF.

This clone has a handful of counts. The V and J genes are TRBV2 and TRBJ1-5; tentatively, D is TRBD1 (5 bases). The ends were cut back, 4 bases at V and 5 bases at J, with 12 bases in the middle. This CDR3 has 14 amino acids. Per germline, CDR1 SNHLY and CDR2 FYNNEI. The CDR3 is CASSGPGLDQPQHF. CDR3 nucleotides: TGTGCCAGCAGTGGCCCAGGGTTGGATCAGCCCCAGCATTTT.

For the CDR3, the DNA is TGTGCCAGCAGTTTATTGACTAGCGGGAGTTACAATGAGCAGTTCTTC. This translates into CASSLLTSGSYNEQFF. The chain carries TRBV27 and TRBJ2-1; 12 nucleotides align to TRBD2. Germline trimming cut 1 base from V and 4 bases from J; bases unmatched to any gene: 2. The CDR3 has 16 residues. Per germline, CDR1 MNHEY and CDR2 SMNVEV (reference sequence).

The genes are TRBV14 and TRBJ2-1; 8 bases map to TRBD2. The CDR3 has 20 residues. The V segment lost 3 bases and the J segment 8 bases; nucleotides outside the gene matches: 24. Germline V CDR1 and CDR2: SGHDN, FVKESK. CDR3 sequence reads: CASSHPPRKPLGLGSHEQFF. The DNA for the CDR3 is TGTGCCAGCAGCCATCCACCCAGAAAACCGTTGGGACTAGGTTCTCATGAGCAGTTCTTC. The full variable domain, rest sourced from reference TRBV14 and TRBJ2-1, is EAGVTQFPSHSVIEKGQTVTLRCDPISGHDNLYWYRRVMGKEIKFLLHFVKESKQDESGMPNNRFLAERTGGTYSTLKVQPAELEDSGVYFCASSHPPRKPLGLGSHEQFFGPGTRLTVL.

The chain is built from TRBV7-8 and TRBJ1-5, with 8 bases matching TRBD1. The CDR3 is made up of 18 amino acids. CDR1 is SGHVS, CDR2 FQNEAQ, per germline. The ends lost 3 bases at V and 2 bases at J; junction bases unmatched: 12. CDR3 in DNA: TGTGCCAGCAGCTTCGCGGGAGAGACAGGGGTCGGCAATCAGCCCCAGCATTTT. Protein: CASSFAGETGVGNQPQHF.

The V call is TRBV4-2, the J call TRBJ2-7, with 13 bases fitting TRBD2. CDR1 and CDR2 (germline): LGHNA, YNFKEQ. The CDR3 spans 21 residues. Losses at the gene ends were 4 bases for V and 0 bases for J; bases not matched to a gene: 18. CDR3 protein: CASSRKRSGTSGDISSYEQYF. CDR3 nucleotide sequence: TGTGCCAGCAGCCGAAAACGCTCCGGGACTAGCGGGGATATTAGCTCCTACGAGCAGTACTTC.

The CDR3 protein is CSAELLAGTQYF. DNA of the CDR3: TGCAGCGCCGAGTTACTAGCTGGGACCCAGTACTTC. The chain links TRBV29-1 to TRBJ2-5; weak D call: TRBD2 (6 bases). There are 12 residues in the CDR3. V gave up 7 bases and J gave up 7 bases, with 16 bases separating them. Germline CDR1 and CDR2: SQVTM and ANQGSEA. Combining the CDR3 with reference TRBV29-1 and TRBJ2-5 gives the whole variable domain SAVISQKPSRDICQRGTSLTIQCQVDSQVTMMFWYRQQPGQSLTLIATANQGSEATYESGFVIDKFPISRPNLTFSTLTVSNMSPEDSSIYLCSAELLAGTQYFGPGTRLLVL.

The chain has TRBV10-1 and TRBJ1-4; D uncertain. CDR1 is WNHNN, CDR2 SYGVQD, per germline (reference sequence). V shed 5 bases and J shed 5 bases, with 15 bases lying between them. The CDR3 runs 15 residues. The CDR3 nucleotides are TGCGCCAGCAGTACCGGGATCGACGGGAATGAAAAACTGTTTTTT. It yields the protein CASSTGIDGNEKLFF.

V is TRBV4-1 and J is TRBJ2-3, with no clear D. Germline V gives CDR1 MGHRA, CDR2 YSYEKL. The CDR3 spans 13 residues. Trimming stripped 3 bases from V and 0 bases from J, with 4 bases between. The CDR3 is CASSQSSTDTQYF. The DNA for the CDR3 is TGCGCCAGCAGCCAGTCTAGCACAGATACGCAGTATTTT.

V and J are TRBV27 and TRBJ2-7; 8 nucleotides match TRBD1. The CDR3 is 14 amino acids. With V trimmed by 6 bases and J by 5 bases, 9 bases remained unmatched. Germline values: CDR1 MNHEY, CDR2 SMNVEV (reference sequence). The CDR3 nucleotides read TGTGCCAGCAGCCTAAGGGACAGGAGTAACGAGCAGTACTTC. Translated: CASSLRDRSNEQYF.

This clone was detected a few times. The V gene is TRBV10-2, the J gene TRBJ2-7; TRBD1 is a possible D gene (5 bases). The germline gives CDR1 WSHSY, CDR2 SAAADI. Trimming removed 7 bases from V and 5 bases from J, with 18 bases in between. This CDR3 comprises 14 residues. DNA for the CDR3: TGCGCCAGCACCGCTATCCACAGGTTAGACGAGCAGTACTTC. Protein: CASTAIHRLDEQYF.

The chain couples TRBV6-6 to TRBJ2-5; D call uncertain. Trimming removed 0 bases from V and 1 base from J, with 6 bases in between. CDR3 length equals 14 residues. CDR1 MNHNY and CDR2 SVGAGI come from the germline V gene (reference sequence). The CDR3 DNA follows: TGTGCCAGCAGTTACTCGAGAGTCCAAGAGACCCAGTACTTC. It encodes CASSYSRVQETQYF.

V and J are TRBV10-3 and TRBJ1-1; 8 bases fit TRBD1. V lost 11 bases, J lost 4 bases, and 9 bases stayed unmatched. Germline V gene lookup returns CDR1 ENHRY and CDR2 SYGVKD. The CDR3 runs to 13 residues. This CDR3 is CALQGAEGTEAFF. For the CDR3, the DNA is TGTGCCCTTCAGGGGGCGGAGGGCACTGAAGCTTTCTTT.

The chain has TRBV7-6 and TRBJ2-7; D is possibly TRBD1 (6 bases). This CDR3 region has 14 residues. Germline-derived CDR1 and CDR2 are SGHVS and FNYEAQ. Trimming removed 5 bases from V and 1 base from J, with 12 bases in between. The chain's CDR3 is CASSIGGQSYEQYF. In nucleotides, the CDR3 is TGTGCCAGCAGCATAGGGGGACAATCCTACGAGCAGTACTTC. The variable domain in full, completed from reference TRBV7-6 and TRBJ2-7, reads GAGVSQSPRYKVTKRGQDVALRCDPISGHVSLYWYRQALGQGPEFLTYFNYEAQQDKSGLPNDRFSAERPEGSISTLTIQRTEQRDSAMYRCASSIGGQSYEQYFGPGTRLTVT.